The 21 T cell receptor beta chains reported below all come from one sample, sequenced in a study of Ad26.COV2.S vaccination and SARS-CoV-2 variants. The data were produced by immunoSEQ multiplex PCR, yet TCRdb's version contains in-frame clones alone and is incomplete. The repertoire holds roughly 680,000 clones, with roughly 90% as singletons. Treatment here: 15 to 20 received Ad26.COV2.S at low or high dose, single or two shots; 5 received placebo; per-sample allocation not given. The study sampled participants on day 63 after the first vaccine or placebo injection. Specimen: peripheral blood, collected in a trial of Ad26.COV2.S vaccine versus placebo. These receptors all come from a person aged 18-65 years who received the Ad26.COV2.S COVID-19 vaccine or a placebo.

The chain has TRBV12-3 or TRBV12-4 and TRBJ2-1; 9 positions agree with TRBD2. Unmatched junction bases numbered 7, after V lost 8 bases and J lost 8 bases. The CDR3 contains 13 residues. CDR3 residues: CASLAGARDEQFF. The CDR3 nucleotides are TGTGCCAGCTTAGCGGGAGCCCGGGATGAGCAGTTCTTC.

On this clone itself: One end of the junction is discordant with germline, which a read error may explain. The V and J genes are TRBV7-2 and TRBJ1-6, with D unclear. The germline gives CDR1 SGHTA, CDR2 FQGNSA. The CDR3 loop spans 13 amino acids. The CDR3 nucleotides read TGTGCCAGCAGCTTAGCGCTCCAGTCCGCGAGCATTTTT. Protein product: CASSLALQSASIF. The complete variable domain, with remaining parts taken from reference TRBV7-2 and TRBJ1-6, reads GAGVSQSPSNKVTEKGKDVELRCDPISGHTALYWYRQSLGQGLEFLIYFQGNSAPDKSGLPSDRFSAERTGGSVSTLTIQRTQQEDSAVYLCASSLALQSASIFGNGTRLTVT.

This chain joins TRBV18 and TRBJ2-1; 12 bases match TRBD2. The CDR3 contains 17 residues. V was pared by 3 bases and J by 7 bases, with 10 bases of the junction left unmatched. The V gene's germline CDR1 is KGHSH and CDR2 LQKENI. CDR3 DNA: TGTGCCAGCTCACCTTCCTTCCTAGCGGGGGGGCCAAATGAGCAGTTCTTC. Translation gives CASSPSFLAGGPNEQFF.

The chain recombines TRBV30 with TRBJ2-5; 7 bases match TRBD1. Unmatched junction bases numbered 5, after V lost 5 bases and J lost 2 bases. In germline, CDR1 is GTSNPN, CDR2 SVGIG (reference sequence). The CDR3 contains 13 residues. CDR3 nucleotides: TGTGCCTGGGAACCGGGACAGCAAGAGACCCAGTACTTC. This translates into CAWEPGQQETQYF.

The chain combines TRBV19 with TRBJ2-7; D might be TRBD1 (6 bases). CDR3 size: 15 residues. CDR1 is LNHDA, CDR2 SQIVND, per germline (reference sequence). Trimming removed 3 bases from V and 5 bases from J, with 17 bases in between. CDR3 residues: CASSIVLGRGNEQYF. DNA of the CDR3: TGTGCCAGTAGTATTGTATTGGGCAGGGGCAACGAGCAGTACTTC. Supplemented by reference TRBV19 and TRBJ2-7, the full variable domain reads DGGITQSPKYLFRKEGQNVTLSCEQNLNHDAMYWYRQDPGQGLRLIYYSQIVNDFQKGDIAEGYSVSREKKESFPLTVTSAQKNPTAFYLCASSIVLGRGNEQYFGPGTRLTVT.

The CDR3 region is CASSLTDNEQFF. Here the CDR3 DNA reads TGTGCCAGCAGTTTGACAGACAATGAGCAGTTCTTC. The chain combines TRBV2 with TRBJ2-1; tentative D call: TRBD1 (5 bases). Germline CDR1 and CDR2: SNHLY and FYNNEI. CDR3 length equals 12 residues. Between the trimmed V and J ends, which lost 5 bases and 5 bases, there was a span of 7 bases.

The rearrangement uses TRBV6-6 and TRBJ2-5; the D gene is possibly TRBD1 (5 bases). V dropped 2 bases and J dropped 5 bases, with 15 bases sitting between them. Germline CDR1 is MNHNY and CDR2 is SVGAGI (reference sequence). This CDR3 has 15 residues. Here the CDR3 reads CASSYRAGFIETQYF. In nucleotides, the CDR3 is TGTGCCAGCAGTTACCGTGCAGGGTTTATTGAGACCCAGTACTTC.

The chain links TRBV2 to TRBJ2-1; D might be TRBD1 or TRBD2, each matching 5 bases. Germline assignment: CDR1 SNHLY and CDR2 FYNNEI. Trimming stripped 8 bases from V and 9 bases from J, with 14 bases between. The CDR3 loop spans 12 amino acids. The CDR3 sequence is CASRGGEVEQFF. For the CDR3, the DNA is TGTGCCAGCCGGGGCGGCGAGGTTGAGCAGTTCTTC.

This sequence joins TRBV2 and TRBJ2-5, with 7 bases lining up with TRBD1. Unmatched junction bases numbered 9, after V lost 3 bases and J lost 5 bases. The CDR3 covers 15 residues. Germline values: CDR1 SNHLY, CDR2 FYNNEI. The DNA of the CDR3 is TGTGCCAGCAGTGAGTGGACAGGCCTATTTGAGACCCAGTACTTC. This encodes CASSEWTGLFETQYF.

V gene TRBV4-2 combines with J gene TRBJ2-1; 10 bases fit TRBD2. The V gene's germline CDR1 is LGHNA and CDR2 YNFKEQ. V was clipped by 3 bases and J by 3 bases; unmatched bases: 5. The CDR3 loop spans 16 amino acids. The CDR3 here is CASSQGLAGDYNEQFF. DNA for the CDR3: TGTGCCAGCAGCCAGGGTCTAGCGGGAGACTACAATGAGCAGTTCTTC.

The gene calls are TRBV7-9 and TRBJ2-7; 12 bases match TRBD2. Per the germline V gene, CDR1 is SEHNR and CDR2 is FQNEAQ (reference sequence). Losses at the gene ends were 3 bases for V and 5 bases for J; bases not matched to a gene: 5. CDR3 length: 15 residues. DNA for the CDR3: TGTGCCAGCAGCTTCCTAGCGGGAGGGTTCGACGAGCAGTACTTC. It translates to CASSFLAGGFDEQYF.

CDR3 protein: CASQIQTGGFTEAFF. CDR3 bases: TGTGCCAGCCAAATCCAGACAGGGGGATTCACTGAAGCTTTCTTT. The chain is built from TRBV18 and TRBJ1-1; 9 bases match TRBD1. V gave up 8 bases and J gave up 4 bases; unmatched junction bases: 11. This CDR3 has 15 amino acids. CDR1 and CDR2 from the germline V gene are KGHSH and LQKENI. The variable domain in full, with the rest retrieved from reference TRBV18 and TRBJ1-1, is NAGVMQNPRHLVRRRGQEARLRCSPMKGHSHVYWYRQLPEEGLKFMVYLQKENIIDESGMPKERFSAEFPKEGPSILRIQQVVRGDSAAYFCASQIQTGGFTEAFFGQGTRLTVV.

The rearrangement links TRBV5-4 to TRBJ1-4; weak D call: TRBD1 (5 bases). Germline V gives CDR1 SGHNT, CDR2 YYREEE (reference sequence). The CDR3 is 15 amino acids. With 5 bases removed from V and 0 bases from J, the gap between germline ends came to 11 bases. As DNA, the CDR3 is TGTGCCAGCAGAGCTGGGGGAGCAACTAATGAAAAACTGTTTTTT. Its translation is CASRAGGATNEKLFF.

This chain joins TRBV9 and TRBJ1-3; no reliable D call. The CDR3 length is 15 residues. Trimming removed 0 bases at V and 2 bases at J, with 9 bases between. Germline assignment: CDR1 SGDLS and CDR2 YYNGEE. CDR3 protein: CASSVALDPGNTIYF. Here the CDR3 DNA reads TGTGCCAGCAGCGTAGCCCTGGACCCTGGAAACACCATATATTTT.

The J gene is TRBJ1-2, the V gene TRBV30, with TRBD1 matching over 7 bases. Trimming removed 3 bases from V and 4 bases from J; junction bases left unmatched: 8. The CDR3 loop spans 14 amino acids. Germline V gene data show CDR1 as GTSNPN and CDR2 as SVGIG (reference sequence). The CDR3 region is CAWRHRGSAYGYTF. The CDR3 nucleotides are TGTGCCTGGAGACACAGGGGATCCGCCTATGGCTACACCTTC.

The chain is built from TRBV29-1 and TRBJ1-2, with 8 bases identical to TRBD1. Germline V CDR1 and CDR2: SQVTM, ANQGSEA. The CDR3 loop spans 12 amino acids. The trim removed 6 bases at V and 4 bases at J, leaving 4 bases unmatched. The chain's CDR3 is CSVRGLLYGYTF. CDR3 DNA: TGCAGCGTCAGGGGGCTGCTCTATGGCTACACCTTC.

The chain combines TRBV24-1 with TRBJ2-5, with 7 bases lining up with TRBD1. Germline V lookup: CDR1 KGHDR, CDR2 SFDVKD. The ends lost 4 bases at V and 4 bases at J; junction bases unmatched: 8. The length of the CDR3 is 15 residues. In DNA, the CDR3 is TGTGCCACCAGTGAGTTTGAGGGGGCACGAGAGACCCAGTACTTC. The encoded protein is CATSEFEGARETQYF.

The chain carries TRBV6-4 and TRBJ1-2; 11 bases are shared with TRBD1. The CDR3 sequence is 15 residues long. The germline gives CDR1 MRHNA, CDR2 SNTAGT. Unmatched junction bases numbered 4, after V lost 0 bases and J lost 7 bases. CDR3 amino acids: CASSDSGTGGAGYTF. CDR3 sequence (DNA): TGTGCCAGCAGTGACTCCGGGACAGGGGGTGCTGGCTACACCTTC.

The CDR3 DNA is TGCGCCAGCAGCCAAGATCCCAGCTATGGCTACACCTTC. This codes for CASSQDPSYGYTF. The chain has TRBV4-3 and TRBJ1-2; D is unresolved. Between the trimmed V and J ends, which lost 0 bases and 4 bases, there was a span of 6 bases. There are 13 residues in the CDR3. The germline V gene encodes CDR1 LGHNA and CDR2 YSLEER.

This clone was counted a single time. V usage is TRBV11-2 and J usage is TRBJ1-1; D uncertain. The CDR3 spans 15 residues. Germline loops: CDR1 SGHAT, CDR2 FQNNGV. The germline V and J ends were trimmed by 0 bases and 3 bases, with 11 bases remaining between them. In DNA form, the CDR3 reads TGTGCCAGCAGCTTAGATGGTGGTCCGCACACTGAAGCTTTCTTT. Translation: CASSLDGGPHTEAFF.

The genes are TRBV10-3 and TRBJ2-7; no firm D call. Germline assignment: CDR1 ENHRY and CDR2 SYGVKD. Trimming pared 6 bases from V and 2 bases from J, leaving 11 bases between. The CDR3 has 13 residues. CDR3 sequence (DNA): TGTGCCATCAGCAAAGACATGACCTACGAGCAGTACTTC. It translates to CAISKDMTYEQYF.